This TCR beta chain originates from a study of pediatric ulcerative colitis. General study points: Two patients' blood samples yielded substantially fewer templates. Acute severe colitis showed lower rectal diversity from clonal expansions. Ulcerative colitis patients shared more blood-rectal clones than controls.

With respect to this clone: Its antigen is unidentified.

Up to 500,000 reads were sequenced per sample. The protocol was immunoSEQ multiplex PCR, while the TCRdb copy is restricted to in-frame clones and leaves out a portion. This table has tens of thousands of clones, 65% to 85% appearing once. During colonoscopy, one to two rectal pinch biopsies were collected. The CDR3 sequence is 17 residues long. V lost 4 bases and J lost 7; bases outside the gene matches: 14. Germline CDR1 and CDR2: LNHDA and SQIVND (reference sequence). The TCR was taken from a boy younger than 18 with severe ulcerative colitis. Sample: gut tissue. The rearrangement joins TRBV19 to TRBJ2-7; 12 bases agree with TRBD1. In DNA form, the CDR3 reads TGTGCCAGTAGTACAGACCTTCCGGGACAGGGGGCGCCTGAGCAGTACTTC. It translates to CASSTDLPGQGAPEQYF.